The 11 T cell receptor beta chains reported below all come from one sample, sequenced in a study of control samples from healthy donors and cancer patients. TCRdb's copy holds only in-frame clones and misses some; the assay was immunoSEQ multiplex PCR. The table records around 180,000 clones, roughly 88% of them present only once. The specimen was blood. The receptors here all came from a woman in her twenties or thirties in good health.

The rearrangement links TRBV4-1 to TRBJ2-7, with TRBD2 matching over 8 bases. CDR1 is MGHRA and CDR2 is YSYEKL in the germline V gene. V trimming: 0 bases; J trimming: 3 bases; junction bases outside the gene matches: 7. The CDR3 extends over 16 amino acids. DNA of the CDR3: TGCGCCAGCAGCCAAGAGACCGGGACTAGAGTCTACGAGCAGTACTTC. Encoded protein: CASSQETGTRVYEQYF.

The chain has TRBV28 and TRBJ2-2; 8 bases fit TRBD2. This CDR3 comprises 17 residues. The trim removed 6 bases at V and 3 bases at J, leaving 12 bases unmatched. CDR1 MDHEN and CDR2 SYDVKM come from the germline V gene. CDR3 DNA sequence: TGTGCCAGCAGCCCCTTGAGGAGCGGGAGTGACACCGGGGAGCTGTTTTTT. Translated: CASSPLRSGSDTGELFF.

Only a few counts were recorded for this clone. The V and J genes are TRBV6-1 and TRBJ1-5, with D possibly matching TRBD1 (6 bases). Per germline, CDR1 MNHNS and CDR2 SASEGT. Between the trimmed V and J ends, which lost 3 bases and 6 bases, there was a span of 9 bases. There are 13 residues in the CDR3. The DNA for the CDR3 is TGTGCCAGCAGTGACACAGGGACTCAGCCCCAGCATTTT. Encoded protein: CASSDTGTQPQHF.

The chain carries TRBV7-9 and TRBJ1-2; weak D call: TRBD1 (6 bases). The germline V gene has CDR1 SEHNR and CDR2 FQNEAQ (reference sequence). The CDR3 has 15 residues. V dropped 1 base and J dropped 4 bases, with 13 bases sitting between them. In DNA, the CDR3 is TGTGCCAGCAGCTTAGATGGGGGGCGTATCTATGGCTACACCTTC. Its translation is CASSLDGGRIYGYTF.

The chain carries TRBV3-1 (or the pseudogene TRBV3-2) and TRBJ2-3; 8 bases line up with TRBD2. The CDR3 length is 16 residues. Trimming removed 4 bases from V and 7 bases from J; junction bases left unmatched: 13. The germline V gene has CDR1 LGHDT and CDR2 YNNKEL (reference sequence). The CDR3 DNA follows: TGTGCCAGCAGCCCACCGGGGGGGCCATTAGTGAATACGCAGTATTTT. It specifies CASSPPGGPLVNTQYF.

The gene calls are TRBV10-3 and TRBJ1-5, with 8 bases lining up with TRBD1. Trimming cost V 5 bases and J 4 bases; bases outside gene matches: 7. This CDR3 has 15 amino acids. The germline CDR1 and CDR2 sequences are ENHRY and SYGVKD. The CDR3 loop is CAISHQGAGNQPQHF. The DNA for the CDR3 is TGTGCCATCAGTCATCAGGGGGCTGGAAATCAGCCCCAGCATTTT.

The CDR3 DNA is TGTGCCAGCAGCCTTGTCTCGGGGGGGCCCTCCAAAAACATTCAGTACTTC. It is translated as CASSLVSGGPSKNIQYF. This rearrangement joins TRBV3-1 (or the pseudogene TRBV3-2) to TRBJ2-4; 8 bases are a match to TRBD2. V lost 4 bases to trimming and J lost 2 bases; unmatched junction nucleotides: 10. The CDR3 is made up of 17 amino acids. Germline V gene data show CDR1 as LGHDT and CDR2 as YNNKEL (reference sequence).

This sequence joins TRBV3-1 (or the pseudogene TRBV3-2) and TRBJ2-7, with no clear D. V lost 4 bases to trimming and J lost 5 bases, with 18 bases between them. Germline lookup yields CDR1 LGHDT and CDR2 YNNKEL (reference sequence). The CDR3 spans 15 residues. The CDR3 nucleotides read TGTGCCAGCAGCCCGCCGGGCACCTCCACCCACGAGCAGTACTTC. This sequence encodes CASSPPGTSTHEQYF.

Concerning this clone itself: Different DNA sequences within this sample yield the same CDR3. CDR3 region: CASSQVGGNTEAFF. The CDR3 region has the DNA TGCGCCAGCAGCCAAGTGGGCGGGAACACTGAAGCTTTCTTT. The chain has TRBV4-1 and TRBJ1-1; no clear D. This CDR3 has 14 amino acids. With 1 base removed from V and 1 base from J, the gap between germline ends came to 7 bases. Germline CDR1 is MGHRA and CDR2 is YSYEKL.

DNA of the CDR3: TGTGCCAGCACCCCCGGATGGGGCGGAGAGCAGTACTTC. Protein product: CASTPGWGGEQYF. The chain uses TRBV28 and TRBJ2-7, with D perhaps matching TRBD1 (5 bases). Germline-derived CDR1 and CDR2 are MDHEN and SYDVKM. The CDR3 contains 13 residues. V shed 7 bases and J shed 7 bases, with 17 bases lying between them. The variable domain in full, with the rest retrieved from reference TRBV28 and TRBJ2-7, is DVKVTQSSRYLVKRTGEKVFLECVQDMDHENMFWYRQDPGLGLRLIYFSYDVKMKEKGDIPEGYSVSREKKERFSLILESASTNQTSMYLCASTPGWGGEQYFGPGTRLTVT.

The J gene is TRBJ1-1, the V gene TRBV5-1; D gene ambiguous. Per the germline V gene, CDR1 is SGHRS and CDR2 is YFSETQ. The CDR3 spans 14 residues. Trimming cost V 0 bases and J 2 bases, with 8 bases left between them. CDR3 DNA: TGCGCCAGCAGCTTGGCGCAGTCTAACACTGAAGCTTTCTTT. Translating gives CASSLAQSNTEAFF.